The next 31 T cell receptor beta chains were all read from a single sample in a study of sequential checkpoint blockade in melanoma (dated by TCRdb to about 2019). The sample's treatment or condition, from its label and the paper: randomized to nivolumab then ipilimumab (arm A) or the reverse (arm B). The receptor library was made with the immunoSEQ multiplex PCR assay. Sourced from immuneACCESS, this table was stored by TCRdb with only in-frame sequences that have V and J called. A share of the clones is absent; for the studies checked, an unresolved V gene accounts for under half, and the remainder has no known explanation. In all, the sample holds approximately 23,000 clones, and over 80% of those were seen once. Around 25% of the sample goes to the ten largest clones. The starting material was CD8+ T cells sorted from blood (inferred from file names), obtained from a patient given nivolumab and ipilimumab in sequence. The receptor source for this set is a human donor with melanoma.

This clone was seen more than once but under ten times. CDR3 sequence (DNA): TGCGCCAGCAGCCAAGCTTACAGCACCTACGAGCAGTACTTC. It is translated as CASSQAYSTYEQYF. The genes are TRBV4-1 and TRBJ2-7; D gene uncertain. Germline V gene data show CDR1 as MGHRA and CDR2 as YSYEKL. Trimming took off 1 base at V and 2 bases at J, with 9 bases between the two ends. The CDR3 sequence is 14 residues long.

The chain has TRBV11-2 and TRBJ1-3; D is uncertain. There are 13 residues in the CDR3. Germline V lookup: CDR1 SGHAT, CDR2 FQNNGV. V lost 10 bases and J lost 2, with 12 bases in between. The CDR3 spells CATSHGTGNTIYF. CDR3 coding DNA: TGTGCCACGTCTCACGGGACTGGAAACACCATATATTTT. Full variable domain (rest looked up from reference TRBV11-2 and TRBJ1-3): EAGVAQSPRYKIIEKRQSVAFWCNPISGHATLYWYQQILGQGPKLLIQFQNNGVVDDSQLPKDRFSAERLKGVDSTLKIQPAKLEDSAVYLCATSHGTGNTIYFGEGSWLTVV.

Turning to this clone: Within the sample, other DNA sequences also encode this same CDR3. The chain employs TRBV19 and TRBJ1-5, with D unclear. V was cut by 3 bases and J by 0 bases, with 6 bases left in between. Germline V CDR1 and CDR2: LNHDA, SQIVND (reference sequence). CDR3 length: 14 residues. DNA for the CDR3: TGTGCCAGTAGTATCCGGGATAGCAATCAGCCCCAGCATTTT. Translating it yields CASSIRDSNQPQHF.

Remarks on this clone: The junction and the germline gene differ at one end; a read error may be behind it. Distinct nucleotide sequences in the sample also encode this CDR3. This chain joins TRBV11-2 and TRBJ2-7, with 7 bases lining up with TRBD1. The CDR3 has 15 amino acids. The V gene's germline CDR1 is SGHAT and CDR2 FQNNGV. Here the CDR3 DNA reads TGCGCCAGCAGCTCAAGACAGGGTGTCGGCTACGAGCAGTACTTC. This translates into CASSSRQGVGYEQYF.

The J gene is TRBJ2-7, the V gene TRBV29-1, with TRBD1 matching 8 bases. The ends lost 5 bases at V and 3 bases at J; junction bases unmatched: 9. Per germline, CDR1 SQVTM and CDR2 ANQGSEA. There are 14 residues in the CDR3. Written as DNA, the CDR3 is TGCAGCGTTTTTAGGACAGGGATGAACTACGAGCAGTACTTC. Protein sequence: CSVFRTGMNYEQYF.

This chain connects TRBV15 to TRBJ1-2; D remains unclear. Per the germline V gene, CDR1 is LNHNV and CDR2 is YYDKDF (reference sequence). The germline V and J ends were trimmed by 1 base and 7 bases, with 16 bases remaining between them. CDR3 length: 15 amino acids. The DNA for the CDR3 is TGTGCCACCAGCAGAGGCCGCGCTACCTCCTCTGGCTACACCTTC. It encodes CATSRGRATSSGYTF.

On this clone: Compared with germline, one end of the junction differs, possibly owing to a read error. This chain joins TRBV13 and TRBJ2-1, with D possibly TRBD1 on 6 matching bases. Germline CDR1 and CDR2: PRHDT and FYEKMQ (reference sequence). CDR3 length: 15 residues. CDR3 sequence reads: CASSPTQGEYNEQFF. In nucleotides, the CDR3 is TGCGCCAGCAGCCCCACACAGGGCGAGTACAATGAGCAGTTCTTC.

The rearrangement uses TRBV7-9 and TRBJ2-7; 7 bases are a match to TRBD1. Germline CDR1 SEHNR, CDR2 FQNEAQ (reference sequence). Trimming took 5 bases from V and 5 from J; bases not matched to a gene: 12. The CDR3 has 15 residues. The CDR3 loop reads CASSARQGTAHEQYF. The DNA of the CDR3 is TGTGCCAGCAGCGCCCGACAGGGAACGGCCCACGAGCAGTACTTC.

The rearrangement joins TRBV27 to TRBJ2-1, with 8 bases aligning to TRBD2. CDR1 is MNHEY, CDR2 SMNVEV, per germline (reference sequence). The CDR3 spans 16 residues. V was clipped by 6 bases and J by 0 bases; unmatched bases: 7. CDR3 sequence: CASSFTSGISYNEQFF. In DNA form, the CDR3 reads TGTGCCAGCAGCTTTACTAGCGGAATCTCCTACAATGAGCAGTTCTTC.

V is TRBV5-6 and J is TRBJ2-1, with TRBD1 identical over 12 bases. CDR3 length equals 14 residues. Germline CDR1 SGHDT, CDR2 YYEEEE. The V and J ends lost 4 bases and 9 bases, in that order; junction bases with no gene match: 5. The CDR3 DNA is TGTGCCAGCAGCCCGGGGACAGGGGGCACTGAGCAGTTCTTC. Encoded protein: CASSPGTGGTEQFF.

The chain is built from TRBV28 and TRBJ1-1; TRBD1 matches 7 bases. CDR1 MDHEN and CDR2 SYDVKM come from the germline V gene. The CDR3 covers 13 residues. Unmatched junction bases numbered 6, after V lost 5 bases and J lost 6 bases. The CDR3 loop reads CASSPGQAAEAFF. The CDR3 DNA sequence: TGTGCCAGCAGTCCCGGACAGGCCGCTGAAGCTTTCTTT.

The J gene is TRBJ1-1, the V gene TRBV30, with D possibly TRBD1 on 6 matching bases. Germline CDR1 is GTSNPN and CDR2 is SVGIG (reference sequence). The CDR3 sequence is 14 residues long. V lost 0 bases to trimming and J lost 4 bases, with 12 bases between them. The CDR3 region is CAWSVGQKITEAFF. CDR3 DNA: TGTGCCTGGAGTGTAGGACAGAAGATCACTGAAGCTTTCTTT.

This clone was detected only once. The chain employs TRBV4-1 and TRBJ2-5, with TRBD2 as a possible D gene (5 bases). Trimming took off 3 bases at V and 4 bases at J, with 9 bases between the two ends. The V gene's germline CDR1 is MGHRA and CDR2 YSYEKL. The CDR3 has 13 amino acids. CDR3 DNA: TGCGCCAGCAGCCAGAGGGTAGCAGAGACCCAGTACTTC. This codes for CASSQRVAETQYF.

The genes are TRBV29-1 and TRBJ2-6, with D perhaps TRBD2 (5 bases). The CDR3 totals 14 residues. The ends were cut back, 6 bases at V and 4 bases at J, with 13 bases in the middle. CDR1 SQVTM and CDR2 ANQGSEA come from the germline V gene. The CDR3 spells CSVLVRAGANVLTF. The CDR3 region has the DNA TGCAGCGTCCTCGTGAGGGCCGGGGCCAACGTCCTGACTTTC.

V gene TRBV30 combines with J gene TRBJ1-1; D is perhaps TRBD1 (5 bases). The CDR3 sequence is 12 residues long. V lost 2 bases to trimming and J lost 7 bases, with 11 bases between them. Germline CDR1 reads GTSNPN; CDR2 reads SVGIG (reference sequence). This CDR3 reads CAWSSQGVEAFF. CDR3 DNA sequence: TGTGCCTGGAGTTCCCAGGGTGTTGAAGCTTTCTTT. The full variable domain, in which reference TRBV30 and TRBJ1-1 provide the parts outside the CDR3, is SQTIHQWPATLVQPVGSPLSLECTVEGTSNPNLYWYRQAAGRGLQLLFYSVGIGQISSEVPQNLSASRPQDRQFILSSKKLLLSDSGFYLCAWSSQGVEAFFGQGTRLTVV.

This sequence joins TRBV2 and TRBJ1-1; a possible D gene is TRBD1 (6 bases). CDR1 and CDR2 from the germline V gene are SNHLY and FYNNEI. The CDR3 sequence is 16 residues long. Trimming took off 1 base at V and 12 bases at J, with 24 bases between the two ends. As DNA, the CDR3 is TGTGCCAGCAGTGAAGGAAAAGGACAGTTTAGTCTCAGTCCTTTCTTT. This gives the protein CASSEGKGQFSLSPFF. The full variable domain, completed using reference TRBV2 and TRBJ1-1, is EPEVTQTPSHQVTQMGQEVILRCVPISNHLYFYWYRQILGQKVEFLVSFYNNEISEKSEIFDDQFSVERPDGSNFTLKIRSTKLEDSAMYFCASSEGKGQFSLSPFFGQGTRLTVV.

The V and J genes are TRBV11-2 and TRBJ1-1; D is ambiguous. Germline values: CDR1 SGHAT, CDR2 FQNNGV. The CDR3 totals 15 residues. Between the trimmed V and J ends, which lost 0 bases and 1 base, there was a span of 9 bases. DNA of the CDR3: TGTGCCAGCAGCTTAGAGGCCTCGTGGAACACTGAAGCTTTCTTT. Translation: CASSLEASWNTEAFF. The full variable domain, with the rest looked up from reference TRBV11-2 and TRBJ1-1, is EAGVAQSPRYKIIEKRQSVAFWCNPISGHATLYWYQQILGQGPKLLIQFQNNGVVDDSQLPKDRFSAERLKGVDSTLKIQPAKLEDSAVYLCASSLEASWNTEAFFGQGTRLTVV.

V usage is TRBV6-6 and J usage is TRBJ1-4, with D maybe TRBD1 (6 bases). Trimming shortened V by 6 bases and J by 3 bases, and 14 bases separated the two germline ends. The CDR3 runs to 15 residues. Germline V gene lookup returns CDR1 MNHNY and CDR2 SVGAGI (reference sequence). The CDR3 sequence: CASSPTGIANEKLFF. CDR3 nucleotide sequence: TGTGCCAGCAGCCCAACAGGGATAGCTAATGAAAAACTGTTTTTT.

The table lists this clone with a few counts. The chain is built from TRBV27 and TRBJ2-7, with D possibly matching TRBD1 (5 bases). CDR1 and CDR2 (germline): MNHEY, SMNVEV (reference sequence). The CDR3 is made up of 12 amino acids. With 5 bases removed from V and 1 base from J, the gap between germline ends came to 6 bases. The CDR3 DNA reads as TGTGCCAGCAGTCCAGGGTCCTACGAGCAGTACTTC. Translation: CASSPGSYEQYF.

This sequence joins TRBV11-2 and TRBJ2-1; D unclear. V shed 4 bases and J shed 2 bases, with 6 bases lying between them. The CDR3 covers 13 residues. From germline, CDR1 is SGHAT and CDR2 FQNNGV. The CDR3 spells CASSSVPYNEQFF. CDR3 sequence (DNA): TGTGCCAGCAGCTCGGTCCCCTACAATGAGCAGTTCTTC.

This chain joins TRBV28 and TRBJ1-1; D ambiguous. The germline CDR1 and CDR2 sequences are MDHEN and SYDVKM. Trimming took 2 bases from V and 3 from J, leaving 7 bases between them. This CDR3 is 13 amino acids long. The CDR3 protein is CASSLAEYTEAFF. DNA of the CDR3: TGTGCCAGCAGTTTAGCGGAATACACTGAAGCTTTCTTT.

V and J are TRBV27 and TRBJ2-4; the D is unclear. The V gene's germline CDR1 is MNHEY and CDR2 SMNVEV (reference sequence). V was cut by 0 bases and J by 6 bases, with 12 bases left in between. CDR3 size: 15 residues. CDR3 sequence (DNA): TGTGCCAGCAGTTTATCTGATCCTCTAAGAAACATTCAGTACTTC. This translates into CASSLSDPLRNIQYF.

V and J are TRBV6-1 and TRBJ2-7; perhaps TRBD2 as D (7 bases). The V gene lost 5 bases and the J gene lost 6 bases, with 17 bases spanning the gap. Germline loops: CDR1 MNHNS, CDR2 SASEGT. The CDR3 loop spans 14 amino acids. CDR3 sequence (DNA): TGTGCCAGCAGTTCACGGGGAGGGGGTGCCGAGCAGTACTTC. Translation gives CASSSRGGGAEQYF.

The J gene is TRBJ1-1, the V gene TRBV2; D remains unclear. CDR3 size: 13 residues. Deletions cut 6 bases from V and 5 bases from J, with 13 bases between. From germline, CDR1 is SNHLY and CDR2 FYNNEI. DNA for the CDR3: TGTGCCAGCAGGGGAGAGGCATGGACTGAAGCTTTCTTT. Encoded protein: CASRGEAWTEAFF.

The rearrangement links TRBV7-9 to TRBJ1-2, with D uncertain. The CDR3 contains 13 residues. CDR1 and CDR2 (germline): SEHNR, FQNEAQ (reference sequence). Trimming pared 1 base from V and 3 bases from J, leaving 6 bases between. DNA for the CDR3: TGTGCCAGCAGCTTAGATGTAGACTATGGCTACACCTTC. It specifies CASSLDVDYGYTF.

The V gene is TRBV19, the J gene TRBJ1-5; D may be TRBD1 (6 bases). V lost 2 bases, J lost 3 bases, and 14 bases lay in between. Germline-derived CDR1 and CDR2 are LNHDA and SQIVND (reference sequence). This CDR3 comprises 16 residues. The CDR3 DNA sequence: TGTGCCAGTAGTATAATCCCAGGGGCGCCCAATCAGCCCCAGCATTTT. It yields the protein CASSIIPGAPNQPQHF. Full variable domain (remainder filled in from reference TRBV19 and TRBJ1-5): DGGITQSPKYLFRKEGQNVTLSCEQNLNHDAMYWYRQDPGQGLRLIYYSQIVNDFQKGDIAEGYSVSREKKESFPLTVTSAQKNPTAFYLCASSIIPGAPNQPQHFGDGTRLSIL.

By frequency in the sample, this clone is large. The V and J genes are TRBV4-1 and TRBJ1-2, with D tentatively TRBD1 (5 bases). The germline CDR1 and CDR2 sequences are MGHRA and YSYEKL. The CDR3 has 15 amino acids. V gave up 4 bases and J gave up 4 bases, with 16 bases separating them. This CDR3 reads CASSPTLKDSYGYTF. CDR3 nucleotides: TGCGCCAGCAGCCCCACGCTTAAAGACAGCTATGGCTACACCTTC.

J is TRBJ2-7 and V is TRBV10-1; 11 bases are shared with TRBD1. The CDR3 contains 13 residues. Germline loops: CDR1 WNHNN, CDR2 SYGVQD (reference sequence). V gave up 8 bases and J gave up 5 bases; unmatched junction bases: 5. Here the CDR3 reads CASSGTGGNEQYF. CDR3 nucleotides: TGCGCCAGCTCCGGGACAGGGGGTAACGAGCAGTACTTC.

V and J are TRBV27 and TRBJ2-7; 7 positions match TRBD2. This CDR3 is built from 11 residues. The germline V gene encodes CDR1 MNHEY and CDR2 SMNVEV (reference sequence). In DNA, the CDR3 is TGTGCAGCGGGGTTCTCCTACGAGCAGTACTTC. This codes for CAAGFSYEQYF.

V is TRBV5-1 and J is TRBJ2-7, with a possible D match to TRBD2 (5 bases). Germline V CDR1 and CDR2: SGHRS, YFSETQ. V was pared by 4 bases and J by 3 bases, with 14 bases between. This CDR3 has 14 residues. CDR3 sequence (DNA): TGCGCCAGCAGCCGCCGGGATAATGGCTACGAGCAGTACTTC. This encodes CASSRRDNGYEQYF.

The gene calls are TRBV10-3 and TRBJ2-7; possible D gene TRBD1, 5 bases. Germline loops: CDR1 ENHRY, CDR2 SYGVKD. With 3 bases removed from V and 1 base from J, the gap between germline ends came to 10 bases. The CDR3 runs to 14 residues. The CDR3 DNA sequence: TGTGCCATCAGTGATTCGGACACTTCCTACGAGCAGTACTTC. Its protein is CAISDSDTSYEQYF.